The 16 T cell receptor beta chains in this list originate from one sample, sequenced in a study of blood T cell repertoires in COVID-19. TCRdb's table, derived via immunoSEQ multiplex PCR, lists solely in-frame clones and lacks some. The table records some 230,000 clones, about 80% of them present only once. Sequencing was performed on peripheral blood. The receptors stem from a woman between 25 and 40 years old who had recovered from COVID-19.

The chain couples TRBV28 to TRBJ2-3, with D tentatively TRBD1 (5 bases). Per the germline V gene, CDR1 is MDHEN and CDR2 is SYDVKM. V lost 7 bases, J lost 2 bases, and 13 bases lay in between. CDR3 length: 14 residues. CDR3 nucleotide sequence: TGTGCCAGCAAGGGCCGACAGTTCACAGATACGCAGTATTTT. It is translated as CASKGRQFTDTQYF.

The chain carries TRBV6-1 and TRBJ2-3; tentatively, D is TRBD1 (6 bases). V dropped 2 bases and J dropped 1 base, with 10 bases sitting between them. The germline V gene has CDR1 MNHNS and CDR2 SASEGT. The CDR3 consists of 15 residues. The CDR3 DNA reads TGTGCCAGCAGTGAAATGGGGGCGGGCACAGATACGCAGTATTTT. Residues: CASSEMGAGTDTQYF.

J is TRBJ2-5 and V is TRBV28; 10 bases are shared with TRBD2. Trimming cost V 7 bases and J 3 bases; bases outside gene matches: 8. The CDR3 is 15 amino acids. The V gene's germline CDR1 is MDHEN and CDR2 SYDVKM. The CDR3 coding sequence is TGTGCCAGCAACCGACCTAGCGGGAGCGAAGAGACCCAGTACTTC. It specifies CASNRPSGSEETQYF.

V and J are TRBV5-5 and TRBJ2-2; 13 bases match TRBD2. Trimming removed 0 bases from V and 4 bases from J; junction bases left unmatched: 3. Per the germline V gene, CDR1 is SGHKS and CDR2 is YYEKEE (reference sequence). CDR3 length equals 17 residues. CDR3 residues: CASSLGLAGGATGELFF. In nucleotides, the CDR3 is TGTGCCAGCAGCTTGGGACTAGCGGGAGGAGCCACCGGGGAGCTGTTTTTT.

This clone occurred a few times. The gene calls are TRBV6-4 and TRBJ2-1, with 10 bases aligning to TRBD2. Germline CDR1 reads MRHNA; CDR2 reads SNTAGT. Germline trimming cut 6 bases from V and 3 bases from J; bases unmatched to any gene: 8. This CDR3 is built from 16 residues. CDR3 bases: TGTGCCAGCAGCGCCGGCGGACTAGCGGACTACAATGAGCAGTTCTTC. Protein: CASSAGGLADYNEQFF.

Here the CDR3 DNA reads TGTGCCAGCAGCTTAGACAGGGCGGTAGAGACCCAGTACTTC. Protein sequence: CASSLDRAVETQYF. The rearrangement links TRBV7-7 to TRBJ2-5, with D tentatively TRBD1 (6 bases). The V gene lost 1 base and the J gene lost 4 bases, with 10 bases spanning the gap. Germline V lookup: CDR1 SSHAT, CDR2 FNYEAQ (reference sequence). The CDR3 has 14 amino acids.

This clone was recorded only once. The CDR3 DNA follows: TGTGCCAGCAGTTGGGACAGCAGTTCGTCCCCCCTCCACTTT. This gives the protein CASSWDSSSSPLHF. This chain links TRBV11-2 with TRBJ1-6, with TRBD1 matching 7 bases. The CDR3 runs to 14 residues. CDR1 and CDR2 (germline): SGHAT, FQNNGV. V shed 6 bases, J shed 13 bases, and the junction held 12 bases outside the gene matches.

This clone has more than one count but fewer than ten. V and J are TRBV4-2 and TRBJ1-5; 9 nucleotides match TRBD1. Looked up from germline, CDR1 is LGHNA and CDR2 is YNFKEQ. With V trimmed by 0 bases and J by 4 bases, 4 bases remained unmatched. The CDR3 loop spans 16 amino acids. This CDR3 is CASSQDEDRGNQPQHF. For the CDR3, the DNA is TGTGCCAGCAGCCAAGATGAGGACAGGGGAAATCAGCCCCAGCATTTT.

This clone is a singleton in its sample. This CDR3 is CASSPGTADTQYF. The CDR3 DNA sequence: TGCGCCAGCAGCCCGGGGACAGCAGATACGCAGTATTTT. The rearrangement links TRBV4-1 to TRBJ2-3; TRBD1 matches at 7 bases. V dropped 4 bases and J dropped 4; count of bases not matched to a gene: 2. The CDR3 runs to 13 residues. Germline values: CDR1 MGHRA, CDR2 YSYEKL.

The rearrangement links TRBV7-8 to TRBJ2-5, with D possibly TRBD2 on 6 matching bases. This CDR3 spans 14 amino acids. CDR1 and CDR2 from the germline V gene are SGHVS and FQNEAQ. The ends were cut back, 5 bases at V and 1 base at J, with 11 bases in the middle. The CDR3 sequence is CASSPGTPQETQYF. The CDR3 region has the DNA TGTGCCAGCAGCCCAGGGACTCCCCAAGAGACCCAGTACTTC.

This chain's CDR3 is CATSDAGPVEQPQHF. The CDR3 bases are TGTGCCACCAGTGACGCGGGACCGGTCGAGCAGCCCCAGCATTTT. This sequence joins TRBV24-1 and TRBJ1-5; possible D gene TRBD1, 5 bases. V lost 4 bases and J 7 bases, leaving 16 bases between the germline ends. CDR3 length: 15 residues. Per germline, CDR1 KGHDR and CDR2 SFDVKD.

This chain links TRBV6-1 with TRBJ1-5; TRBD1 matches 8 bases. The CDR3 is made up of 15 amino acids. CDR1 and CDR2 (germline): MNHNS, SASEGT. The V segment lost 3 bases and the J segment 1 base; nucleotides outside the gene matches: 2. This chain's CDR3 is CASSDQGASNQPQHF. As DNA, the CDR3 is TGTGCCAGCAGTGATCAGGGGGCGAGCAATCAGCCCCAGCATTTT.

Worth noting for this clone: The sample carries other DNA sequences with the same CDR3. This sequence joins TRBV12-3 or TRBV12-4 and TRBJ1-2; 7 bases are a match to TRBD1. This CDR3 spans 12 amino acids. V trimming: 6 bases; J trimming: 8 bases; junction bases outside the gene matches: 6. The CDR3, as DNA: TGTGCCAGCAGCCCTACAGGGGTCGGCTACACCTTC. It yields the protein CASSPTGVGYTF.

The CDR3 DNA follows: TGTGCCAGCAGCTTGAGGGCTCAGGGGGAGACCCAGTACTTC. It translates to CASSLRAQGETQYF. The chain has TRBV5-4 and TRBJ2-5; possible D gene TRBD1, 6 bases. The V end lost 1 base, the J end lost 5 bases, and 12 bases lay between the germline ends. There are 14 residues in the CDR3. Germline V CDR1 and CDR2: SGHNT, YYREEE (reference sequence). Looking up the rest from reference TRBV5-4 and TRBJ2-5 gives the full variable domain: ETGVTQSPTHLIKTRGQQVTLRCSSQSGHNTVSWYQQALGQGPQFIFQYYREEENGRGNFPPRFSGLQFPNYSSELNVNALELDDSALYLCASSLRAQGETQYFGPGTRLLVL.

CDR3 bases: TGTGCCTGGCACCGGGAAAATCCTCCGGGCTACACCTTC. It specifies CAWHRENPPGYTF. The genes are TRBV30 and TRBJ1-2; D not certain. Germline CDR1 is GTSNPN and CDR2 is SVGIG (reference sequence). The CDR3 length is 13 residues. The V gene lost 5 bases and the J gene lost 8 bases, with 18 bases spanning the gap.

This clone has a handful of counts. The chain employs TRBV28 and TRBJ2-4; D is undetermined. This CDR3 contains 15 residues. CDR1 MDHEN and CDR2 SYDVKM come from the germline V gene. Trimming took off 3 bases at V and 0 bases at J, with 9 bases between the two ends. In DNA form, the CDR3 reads TGTGCCAGCAGTTTTGGCACCCTAGCCAAAAACATTCAGTACTTC. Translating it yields CASSFGTLAKNIQYF.